The present entry profiles one T cell receptor beta chain with its context. Its antigen is still unknown. Per-base quality was not reported, and no clone a single base away is much larger than it. This specimen comes from a study of PD-1 blockade in classical Hodgkin lymphoma (dated by TCRdb to the early 2020s). In the study overall: Nivolumab dosing was 3 mg/kg intravenously every 2 weeks, continuing until either disease progression or unacceptable toxicity. The study used TCR beta sequencing and CyTOF to define a peripheral blood immune signature of response to PD-1 blockade in classical Hodgkin lymphoma. On the study overall, not on this receptor specifically: Baseline TCR diversity was reported to be lower in newly diagnosed patients than in healthy donors, and even lower in relapsed/refractory patients. The study was restricted to a single clinical trial cohort, and the causes of repertoire differences, possibly disease activity or prior therapy, were left undefined. Trial patients with a complete response had baseline diversity similar to that of newly diagnosed patients, while partial responders and progressors had significantly lower diversity. Lower diversity was seen in patients whose nivolumab began less than 1 year after ASCT, and these patients were left out of later analyses so that immune reconstitution would not confound the results. CD4+ but not CD8+ TCR diversity rose significantly by C4D1 (p=0.0027 vs p=0.16), most apparent in complete responders (p=0.02).

In the paper's terms, the time point label means: cycle 2 day 1 (C2D1) of nivolumab. Every trial patient had relapsed following autologous stem cell transplantation, and prior brentuximab vedotin exposure was what differed among cohorts A, B and C. The trial cohort included 50 to 60 patients with relapsed/refractory classical Hodgkin lymphoma, and each patient had a best overall response of complete response, partial response or progressive disease. In the multi-cohort phase II CheckMate 205 trial, trial patients received single-agent nivolumab. An independent review committee assessed best overall response using the 2007 International Working Group response criteria. Trial PBMCs were obtained immediately prior to nivolumab initiation (C1D1) and on therapy at cycle 2 day 1 and cycle 4 day 1. Peripheral blood was collected in 8 mL Vacutainer Cell Preparation Tubes, from which PBMCs were isolated by centrifugation and then cryopreserved.

The Qiagen DNeasy kit was used to extract genomic DNA from unsorted PBMCs and from the negatively selected CD4+ and CD8+ fractions. Amplification of TCR beta CDR3 regions was done by immunoSEQ multiplex PCR with primers that anneal to V and J segments. A synthetic immune receptor repertoire was used to minimize amplification bias, and remaining bias was computationally removed after sequencing. Per the original workflow: Custom Python scripts were used to quantify repertoire diversity as the Shannon entropy index. Unsorted, CD4+ and CD8+ repertoires were analyzed separately, except in combined analyses where CD4+ and CD8+ sequences were merged in silico. A clone was considered expanded if an increase in frequency of at least 2-fold after treatment relative to C1D1 was found, and a pseudocount of 0.5 was applied to clones undetected at baseline. Singleton clones were defined as clones with 0 or 1 copy at C1D1, and non-singleton clones were defined as clones with 2 or more copies. Clones expanded in unsorted samples were assigned a CD4+, CD8+ or unknown annotation through matching of protein sequences in sorted samples from the same patient. Diversity changes from C1D1 to C4D1 were tested in paired samples using Wilcoxon tests. In its TCRdb copy, this immuneACCESS table keeps in-frame sequences only and misses some clones. Where compared with another copy, unresolved V genes explain less than half of these, and the others have no known cause. That table gives V, J and clone size, and the DNA gave D and trimming. The sample table records tens of thousands of clones; around 68% of these occur just once. Nearly 15% of the sample is in the top ten clones.

The V end loses 1 base and the J end loses 10 bases, and a stretch of 22 bases separates them. The CDR3 starts with the cysteine, ends with the phenylalanine, and has 16 residues. The DNA shown is the 48-base CDR3, in frame from base 1. CDR1 and CDR2, per the germline V gene, are LGHNA and YNFKEQ. The chain is made from TRBV4-2 and TRBJ1-1; a weak D assignment points to TRBD1 (5 bases agree). The receptor's source is a human donor with classical Hodgkin lymphoma. Specimen: peripheral blood mononuclear cells (PBMCs), collected before the second cycle of nivolumab. The CDR3 reads CASSQGGVGLRTGAFF. The nucleotide sequence is TGTGCCAGCAGCCAAGGGGGGGTGGGGCTCCGGACGGGAGCTTTCTTT.